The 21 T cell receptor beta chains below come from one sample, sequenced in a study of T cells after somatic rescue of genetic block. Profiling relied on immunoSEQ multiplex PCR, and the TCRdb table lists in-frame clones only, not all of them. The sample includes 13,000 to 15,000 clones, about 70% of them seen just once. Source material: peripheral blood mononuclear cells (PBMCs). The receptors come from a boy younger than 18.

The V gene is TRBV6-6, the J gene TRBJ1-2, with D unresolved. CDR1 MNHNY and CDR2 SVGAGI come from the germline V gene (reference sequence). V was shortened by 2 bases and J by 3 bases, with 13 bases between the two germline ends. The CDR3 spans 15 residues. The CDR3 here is CASSYKGIGDYGYTF. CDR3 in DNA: TGTGCCAGCAGTTACAAAGGGATTGGAGACTATGGCTACACCTTC.

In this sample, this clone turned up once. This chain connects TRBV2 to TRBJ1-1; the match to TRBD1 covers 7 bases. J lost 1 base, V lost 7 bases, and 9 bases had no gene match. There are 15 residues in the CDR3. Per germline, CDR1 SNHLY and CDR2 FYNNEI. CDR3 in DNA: TGTGCCAGCATTGACCAGGGGGTACGGAACACTGAAGCTTTCTTT. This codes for CASIDQGVRNTEAFF.

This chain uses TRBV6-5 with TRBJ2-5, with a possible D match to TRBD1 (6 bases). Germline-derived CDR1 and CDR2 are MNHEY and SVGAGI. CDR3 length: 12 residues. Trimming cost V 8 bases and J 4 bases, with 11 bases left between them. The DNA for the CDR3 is TGTGCCAGCCAGACAGGTAGAGAGACCCAGTACTTC. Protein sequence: CASQTGRETQYF.

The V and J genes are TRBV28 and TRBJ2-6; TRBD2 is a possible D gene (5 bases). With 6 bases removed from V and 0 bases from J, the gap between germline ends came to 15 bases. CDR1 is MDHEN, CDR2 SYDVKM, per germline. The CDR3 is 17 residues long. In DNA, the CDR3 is TGTGCCAGCAGCTGGCCGGGATTCGGCTCTGGGGCCAACGTCCTGACTTTC. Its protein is CASSWPGFGSGANVLTF.

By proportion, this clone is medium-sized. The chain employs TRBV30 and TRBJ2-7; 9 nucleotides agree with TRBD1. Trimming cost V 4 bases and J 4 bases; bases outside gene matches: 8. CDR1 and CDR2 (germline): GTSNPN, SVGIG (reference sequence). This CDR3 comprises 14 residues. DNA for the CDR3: TGTGCCTGGACTCCCGGACAGGGGAAATACGAGCAGTACTTC. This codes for CAWTPGQGKYEQYF.

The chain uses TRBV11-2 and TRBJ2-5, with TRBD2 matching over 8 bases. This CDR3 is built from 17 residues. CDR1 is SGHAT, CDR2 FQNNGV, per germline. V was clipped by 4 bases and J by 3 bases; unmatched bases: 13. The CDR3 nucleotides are TGTGCCAGCAGCTCCCTCCCGTCCACTAGCGGAGAAGAGACCCAGTACTTC. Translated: CASSSLPSTSGEETQYF.

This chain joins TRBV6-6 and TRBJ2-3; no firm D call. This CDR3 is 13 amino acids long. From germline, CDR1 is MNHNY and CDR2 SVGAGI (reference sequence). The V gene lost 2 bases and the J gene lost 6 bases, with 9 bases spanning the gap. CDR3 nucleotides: TGTGCCAGCAGTTACGACCCCTCGGATACGCAGTATTTT. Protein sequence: CASSYDPSDTQYF.

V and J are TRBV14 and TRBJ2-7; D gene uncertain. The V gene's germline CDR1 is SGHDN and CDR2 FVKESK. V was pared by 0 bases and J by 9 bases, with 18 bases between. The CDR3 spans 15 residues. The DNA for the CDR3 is TGTGCCAGCAGCCAAGACTCCCCCTTCCATTCGAGGCAGTACTTC. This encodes CASSQDSPFHSRQYF.

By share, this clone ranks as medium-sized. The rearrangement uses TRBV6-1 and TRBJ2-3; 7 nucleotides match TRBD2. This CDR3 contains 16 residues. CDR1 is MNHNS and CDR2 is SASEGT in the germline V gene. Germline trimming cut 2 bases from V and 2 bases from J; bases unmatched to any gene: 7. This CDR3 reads CASSEPRDYLTDTQYF. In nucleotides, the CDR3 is TGTGCCAGCAGTGAACCACGGGACTACCTCACAGATACGCAGTATTTT.

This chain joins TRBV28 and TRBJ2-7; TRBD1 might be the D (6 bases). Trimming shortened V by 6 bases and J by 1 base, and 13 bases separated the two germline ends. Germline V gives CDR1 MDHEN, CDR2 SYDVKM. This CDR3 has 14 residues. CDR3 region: CASSKTGRSYEQYF. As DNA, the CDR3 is TGTGCCAGCAGCAAGACAGGTCGATCCTACGAGCAGTACTTC.

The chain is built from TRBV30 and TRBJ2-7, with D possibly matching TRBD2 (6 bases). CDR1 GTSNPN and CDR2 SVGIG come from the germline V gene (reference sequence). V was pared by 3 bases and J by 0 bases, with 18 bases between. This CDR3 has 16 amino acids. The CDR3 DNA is TGTGCCTGGAGCAGGGAAGAACTAGCCCGCTCCTACGAGCAGTACTTC. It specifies CAWSREELARSYEQYF.

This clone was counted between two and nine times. This chain's CDR3 is CASLTGFPYEQYF. In DNA, the CDR3 is TGTGCCAGCTTGACAGGGTTCCCCTACGAGCAGTACTTC. This sequence joins TRBV6-1 and TRBJ2-7, with TRBD1 identical over 7 bases. This CDR3 has 13 residues. The V gene's germline CDR1 is MNHNS and CDR2 SASEGT. V trimming: 8 bases; J trimming: 2 bases; junction bases outside the gene matches: 6.

The DNA of the CDR3 is TGTGCCAGCTCACCGAGGACCTACGAGCAGTACTTC. Residues: CASSPRTYEQYF. The chain joins TRBV18 to TRBJ2-7; D unclear. This CDR3 region has 12 residues. Germline V gene data show CDR1 as KGHSH and CDR2 as LQKENI. V was clipped by 3 bases and J by 2 bases, with 5 bases between them.

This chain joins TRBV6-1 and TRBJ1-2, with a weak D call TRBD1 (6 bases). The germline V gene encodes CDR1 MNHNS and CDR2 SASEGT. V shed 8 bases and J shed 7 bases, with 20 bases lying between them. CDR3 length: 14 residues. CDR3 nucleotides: TGTGCCAGCTCTGAGGGGGAGGGGTCGAGTGGCTACACCTTC. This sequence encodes CASSEGEGSSGYTF.

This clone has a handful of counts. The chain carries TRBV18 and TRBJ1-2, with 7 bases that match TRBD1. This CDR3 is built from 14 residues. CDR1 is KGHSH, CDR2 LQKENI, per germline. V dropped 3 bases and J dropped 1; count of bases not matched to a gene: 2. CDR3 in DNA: TGTGCCAGCTCACCGGGACAGATTAACTATGGCTACACCTTC. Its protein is CASSPGQINYGYTF.

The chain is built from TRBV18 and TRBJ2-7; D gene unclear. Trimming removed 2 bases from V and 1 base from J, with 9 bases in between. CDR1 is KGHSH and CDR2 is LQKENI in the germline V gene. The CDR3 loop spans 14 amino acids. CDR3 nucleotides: TGTGCCAGCTCACCATATGAGTTTTCCTACGAGCAGTACTTC. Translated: CASSPYEFSYEQYF.

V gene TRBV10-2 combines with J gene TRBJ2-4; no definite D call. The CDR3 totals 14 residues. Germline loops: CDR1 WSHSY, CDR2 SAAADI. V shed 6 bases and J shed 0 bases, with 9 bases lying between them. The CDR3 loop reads CASRLDPAKNIQYF. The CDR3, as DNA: TGCGCCAGCAGGTTGGACCCAGCCAAAAACATTCAGTACTTC.

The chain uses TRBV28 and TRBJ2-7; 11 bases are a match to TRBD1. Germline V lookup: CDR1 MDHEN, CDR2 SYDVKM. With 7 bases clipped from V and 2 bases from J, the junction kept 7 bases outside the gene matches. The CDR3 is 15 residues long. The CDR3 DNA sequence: TGTGCCAGCACCCCTTGGACAGGGGGCACCTACGAGCAGTACTTC. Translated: CASTPWTGGTYEQYF. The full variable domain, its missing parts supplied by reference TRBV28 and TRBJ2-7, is DVKVTQSSRYLVKRTGEKVFLECVQDMDHENMFWYRQDPGLGLRLIYFSYDVKMKEKGDIPEGYSVSREKKERFSLILESASTNQTSMYLCASTPWTGGTYEQYFGPGTRLTVT.

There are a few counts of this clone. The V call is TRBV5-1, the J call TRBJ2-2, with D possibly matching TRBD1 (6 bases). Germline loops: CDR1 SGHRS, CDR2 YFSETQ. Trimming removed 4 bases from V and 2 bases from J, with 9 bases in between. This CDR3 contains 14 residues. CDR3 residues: CASSRTVNTGELFF. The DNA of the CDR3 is TGCGCCAGCAGCCGGACAGTTAACACCGGGGAGCTGTTTTTT.

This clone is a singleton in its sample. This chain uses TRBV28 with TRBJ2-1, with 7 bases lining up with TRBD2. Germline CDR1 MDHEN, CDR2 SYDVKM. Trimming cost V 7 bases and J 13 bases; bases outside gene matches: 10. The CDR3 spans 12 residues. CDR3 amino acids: CASTILGEGQFF. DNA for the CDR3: TGTGCCAGCACTATATTGGGGGAGGGCCAGTTCTTC.

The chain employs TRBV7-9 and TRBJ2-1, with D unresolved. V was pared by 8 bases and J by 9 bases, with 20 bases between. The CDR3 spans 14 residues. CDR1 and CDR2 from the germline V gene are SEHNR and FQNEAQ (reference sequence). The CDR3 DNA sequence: TGTGCCAGCCGTTCCGTGTTAGTTAGGAGTGAGCAGTTCTTC. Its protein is CASRSVLVRSEQFF.